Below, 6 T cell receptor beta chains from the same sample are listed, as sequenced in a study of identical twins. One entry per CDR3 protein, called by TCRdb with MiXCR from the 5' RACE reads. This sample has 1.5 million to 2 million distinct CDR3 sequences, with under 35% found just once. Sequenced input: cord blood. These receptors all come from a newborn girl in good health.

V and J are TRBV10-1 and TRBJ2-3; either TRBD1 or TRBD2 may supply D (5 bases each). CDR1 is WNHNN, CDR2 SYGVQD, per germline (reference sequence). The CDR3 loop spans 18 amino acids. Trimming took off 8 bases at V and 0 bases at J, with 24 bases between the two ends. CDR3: CASSLARAEGPSTDTQYF. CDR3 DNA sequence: TGCGCCAGCTCCCTTGCGAGGGCCGAGGGACCGAGCACAGATACGCAGTATTTT.

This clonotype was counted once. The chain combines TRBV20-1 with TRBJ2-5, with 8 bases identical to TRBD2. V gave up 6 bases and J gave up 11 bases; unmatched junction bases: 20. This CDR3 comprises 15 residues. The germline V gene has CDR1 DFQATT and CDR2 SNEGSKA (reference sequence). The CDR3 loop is CSAHDWTSSYNEQYF. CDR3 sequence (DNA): TGCAGTGCCCACGACTGGACTAGCTCCTACAATGAGCAGTACTTC.

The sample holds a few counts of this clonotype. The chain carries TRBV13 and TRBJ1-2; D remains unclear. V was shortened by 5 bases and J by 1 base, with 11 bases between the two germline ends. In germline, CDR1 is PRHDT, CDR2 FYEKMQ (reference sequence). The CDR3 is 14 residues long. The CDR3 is CASSPPGNNYGYTF. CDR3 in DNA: TGTGCCAGCAGCCCGCCGGGGAATAACTATGGCTACACCTTC.

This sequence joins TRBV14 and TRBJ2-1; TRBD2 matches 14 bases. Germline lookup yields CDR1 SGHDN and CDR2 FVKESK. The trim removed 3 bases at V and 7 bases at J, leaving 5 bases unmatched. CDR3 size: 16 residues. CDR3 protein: CASSHWTSGRKNEQFF. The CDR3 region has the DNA TGTGCCAGCAGCCACTGGACTAGCGGGAGGAAAAATGAGCAGTTCTTC.

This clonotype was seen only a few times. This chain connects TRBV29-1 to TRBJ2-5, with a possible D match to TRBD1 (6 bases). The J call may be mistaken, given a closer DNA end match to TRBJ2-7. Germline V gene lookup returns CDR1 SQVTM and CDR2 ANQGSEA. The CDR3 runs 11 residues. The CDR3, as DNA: TGCAGCGTTGACAGGGGCCACGAGCAGTACTTC. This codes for CSVDRGHEQYF.

The CDR3 region is CSARRPGQAHTSYTF. In DNA, the CDR3 is TGCAGTGCTAGACGCCCGGGACAGGCCCATACGTCCTACACCTTC. J is TRBJ1-2 and V is TRBV20-1; TRBD1 matches at 8 bases. Unmatched junction bases numbered 15, after V lost 2 bases and J lost 10 bases. The CDR3 spans 15 residues. CDR1 is DFQATT, CDR2 SNEGSKA, per germline (reference sequence).